The 7 T cell receptor beta chains listed next were all sequenced from one sample in a study of blood T cell repertoires in COVID-19. Generated by immunoSEQ multiplex PCR, the TCRdb table keeps only in-frame clones and is missing some. Found here are about 190,000 clones, around three quarters of them singletons; the top ten hold 17%. The sample was peripheral blood. Receptors were obtained from a man in his sixties with active or convalescent COVID-19.

The rearrangement joins TRBV6-5 to TRBJ2-7, with 9 positions matching TRBD2. This CDR3 region has 15 residues. Germline-derived CDR1 and CDR2 are MNHEY and SVGAGI. With 0 bases clipped from V and 5 bases from J, the junction kept 5 bases outside the gene matches. The CDR3 DNA is TGTGCCAGCAGTTACTCAAGGGTAGCGGGAGACGAGCAGTACTTC. Its translation: CASSYSRVAGDEQYF.

This chain uses TRBV18 with TRBJ1-2; TRBD1 matches at 11 bases. Germline V gene lookup returns CDR1 KGHSH and CDR2 LQKENI. This CDR3 region has 14 residues. V was clipped by 5 bases and J by 4 bases; unmatched bases: 3. CDR3: CASSTGTGGYGYTF. In DNA, the CDR3 is TGTGCCAGCTCAACAGGGACAGGGGGCTATGGCTACACCTTC.

The chain uses TRBV27 and TRBJ2-6; D is perhaps TRBD2 (7 bases). Per the germline V gene, CDR1 is MNHEY and CDR2 is SMNVEV (reference sequence). The CDR3 is 16 residues long. V was trimmed by 10 bases and J by 2 bases, leaving 18 bases between them. The CDR3 coding sequence is TGTGCCATCTTAACGGGGGGCGAAACTGGGGCCAACGTCCTGACTTTC. Translating gives CAILTGGETGANVLTF.

The genes are TRBV4-2 and TRBJ2-3; possibly TRBD1 for D (5 bases). The CDR3 covers 17 residues. CDR1 is LGHNA and CDR2 is YNFKEQ in the germline V gene. V lost 0 bases and J lost 7, with 20 bases in between. CDR3 loop: CASSQESVPLKGHTQYF. The CDR3 DNA reads as TGTGCCAGCAGCCAAGAAAGCGTCCCTTTGAAGGGGCATACGCAGTATTTT.

The CDR3 sequence is CASSGDSTDTQYF. DNA of the CDR3: TGTGCCAGCAGCGGGGACTCAACAGATACGCAGTATTTT. The rearrangement links TRBV9 to TRBJ2-3; tentative D call: TRBD2 (6 bases). The CDR3 is 13 residues long. Trimming shortened V by 3 bases and J by 3 bases, and 8 bases separated the two germline ends. Germline values: CDR1 SGDLS, CDR2 YYNGEE.

The chain employs TRBV5-4 and TRBJ2-7; 9 bases are a match to TRBD2. V was pared by 4 bases and J by 0 bases, with 2 bases of the junction left unmatched. Germline CDR1 and CDR2: SGHNT and YYREEE (reference sequence). The CDR3 covers 14 residues. CDR3: CASSRSGGSYEQYF. The CDR3 nucleotides read TGTGCCAGCAGCCGTAGCGGGGGCTCCTACGAGCAGTACTTC.

This clone has more than one count but fewer than ten. This chain links TRBV7-9 with TRBJ1-1; D gene unclear. The CDR3 is 14 amino acids. Germline lookup yields CDR1 SEHNR and CDR2 FQNEAQ (reference sequence). V shed 4 bases and J shed 3 bases, with 12 bases lying between them. Written as DNA, the CDR3 is TGTGCCAGCAGCTCCGTTACCGGGGACACTGAAGCTTTCTTT. Amino acids: CASSSVTGDTEAFF.